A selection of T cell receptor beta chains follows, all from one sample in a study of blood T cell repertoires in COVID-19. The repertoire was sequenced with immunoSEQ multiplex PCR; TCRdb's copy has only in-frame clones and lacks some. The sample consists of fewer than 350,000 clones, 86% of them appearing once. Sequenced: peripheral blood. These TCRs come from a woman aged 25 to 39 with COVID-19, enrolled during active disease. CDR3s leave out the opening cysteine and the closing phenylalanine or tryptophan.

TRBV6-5	ASSYDWDSPYEQY
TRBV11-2	ASSWWDSLGEQY
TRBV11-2	ASSPRPGTGISYT
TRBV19	ASTSFTGSNTEAF
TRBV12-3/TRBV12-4	ASSLGYYEKLF
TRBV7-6	ASSPSRTGSGTDTQY
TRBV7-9	ASSLVEQGEKLF
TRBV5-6	ASSFGQPNNEQF
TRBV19	ASKSRGQTDTQY
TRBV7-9	ASSLKGVDQPQH
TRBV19	ASSIDGTLIVQGQF
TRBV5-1	ASSLVFLAGTDTQY
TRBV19	ASSISFRGNPKNIQY
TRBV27	ASSYHSGGAYNEQF
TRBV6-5	ASKAEDTQY
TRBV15	ATSSDRGPGFQF
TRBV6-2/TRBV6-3	ASSGAGGLTDTQY
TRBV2	ASSDQGARSNQPQH
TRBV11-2	ASSQSPETQY
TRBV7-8	ASSLMQGAYQETQY
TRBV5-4	ASSPAGGVLETQY
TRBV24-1	ATRDRLGEQF
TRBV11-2	ASSLIGVSYNEQF
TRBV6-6	ASSRDSSTDTQY
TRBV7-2	ASSSNRGKETQY
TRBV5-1	ASRPSYLTGAGNTIY
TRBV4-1	ASSQDRRGGLADTQY
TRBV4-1	ASSQETAYQPQH
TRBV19	ATSILATDTQY
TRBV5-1	ASSLAQGILNGYT
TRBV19	ASSMLGARTGPETQY
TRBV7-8	ASSPLSYEQY
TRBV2	ASSSTRAGTEAF
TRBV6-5	ASILQGSTEAF
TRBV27	ASSTTGGEDEKLF
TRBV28	ASKKGLDSNQPQH
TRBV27	ASRPGSTDTQY
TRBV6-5	ASSSSGGIQETQY
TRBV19	ASSYGGTEAF
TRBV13	ASSFQGPSYEQY
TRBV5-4	ASSVTGDGTDTQY
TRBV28	ASSPTQNTEAF
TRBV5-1	ASSPRASGALTSYNEQF
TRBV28	ASSPGNPTDGYT
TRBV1	TSSHTGTSVYNEQF
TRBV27	ASSLTGSYEQY
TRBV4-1	ASSQAGLFQETQY
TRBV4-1	ASSQSRSDTGELF
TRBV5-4	ASRRQGAKETQY
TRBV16	ASSQPYQPQH
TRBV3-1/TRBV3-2	ASSQWGEAGHGSGNTIY
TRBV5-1	ASSLRQATATNEKLF